This TCR beta chain originates from a study of response to subunit inactivated influenza vaccine. Findings of the study overall: Each seasonal influenza vaccination recruits few new T cells, the authors suggested.

TCRdb called the RT-PCR reads again in MiXCR, with one record for every CDR3 protein. The table includes 560,000 or so distinct CDR3 sequences, approximately 7.6% detected once. Germline assignment: CDR1 SQVTM and CDR2 ANQGSEA. CDR3 size: 14 residues. V lost 4 bases and J lost 7, with 20 bases in between. In this sample, this clonotype turned up a few times. The antigen remains undetermined. The chain joins TRBV29-1 to TRBJ2-7, with no clear D. The receptor was derived from a man between 50 and 75 years old who received an inactivated influenza vaccine. Sequencing was performed on PBMCs from blood, taken roughly 24 months after vaccination. Here the CDR3 DNA reads TGCAGCGTTGTCCCCGAGGTAGGGCGCGGAGAGCAGTACTTC. Residues: CSVVPEVGRGEQYF.